There are a few counts of the clone carrying this T cell receptor beta chain. The V gene's germline CDR1 is SGHVS and CDR2 FNYEAQ. CDR3 size: 15 residues. V shed 5 bases and J 0 bases; nucleotides not matched to a gene: 2. The PCR ran on 60 Vbeta and 13 Jbeta primers. The repertoire was sequenced with immunoSEQ multiplex PCR; TCRdb's copy has only in-frame clones and lacks some. The sample has 210,000 or so clones; 77% are singletons. This sample is drawn from a study of cytomegalovirus exposure and HLA in healthy donors. The sequenced sample was PBMCs. This receptor was taken from a woman aged 55-69 years in good health and CMV-seropositive. The rearrangement links TRBV7-6 to TRBJ1-1; 11 positions agree with TRBD1. CDR3 loop: CASSRTGGVNTEAFF. In nucleotides, the CDR3 is TGTGCCAGCAGCCGGACAGGGGGCGTGAACACTGAAGCTTTCTTT.